The following is a T cell receptor beta chain sequence with its context. The antigen remains unidentified. Libraries were prepared by immunoSEQ multiplex PCR; TCRdb keeps only in-frame clonotypes and omits some of them. Of 150,000 or so clones in the sample, 85% to 90% are singletons; the top ten hold around 5.9%. This CDR3 is built from 15 residues. CDR1 is SGHTA, CDR2 FQGTGA, per germline. V dropped 5 bases and J dropped 4 bases, with 16 bases sitting between them. This sample is drawn from a study of cytomegalovirus exposure and HLA in healthy donors. General observations from the study: Despite most TCR sequences being rare, some public TCRs occurred in many donors. In vitro experiments confirmed that three CMV-associated chains were specific for CMV antigens.

This chain links TRBV7-3 with TRBJ2-3, with a weak D call TRBD2 (6 bases). This TCR derives from a woman aged 25 to 39 in good health and CMV-seropositive. Source material: PBMCs. CDR3 loop: CASSLKAGDSDTQYF. The CDR3 nucleotides read TGTGCCAGCAGCCTCAAAGCGGGCGATTCAGATACGCAGTATTTT. Full variable domain (rest looked up from reference TRBV7-3 and TRBJ2-3): GAGVSQTPSNKVTEKGKYVELRCDPISGHTALYWYRQSLGQGPEFLIYFQGTGAADDSGLPNDRFFAVRPEGSVSTLKIQRTERGDSAVYLCASSLKAGDSDTQYFGPGTRLTVL.